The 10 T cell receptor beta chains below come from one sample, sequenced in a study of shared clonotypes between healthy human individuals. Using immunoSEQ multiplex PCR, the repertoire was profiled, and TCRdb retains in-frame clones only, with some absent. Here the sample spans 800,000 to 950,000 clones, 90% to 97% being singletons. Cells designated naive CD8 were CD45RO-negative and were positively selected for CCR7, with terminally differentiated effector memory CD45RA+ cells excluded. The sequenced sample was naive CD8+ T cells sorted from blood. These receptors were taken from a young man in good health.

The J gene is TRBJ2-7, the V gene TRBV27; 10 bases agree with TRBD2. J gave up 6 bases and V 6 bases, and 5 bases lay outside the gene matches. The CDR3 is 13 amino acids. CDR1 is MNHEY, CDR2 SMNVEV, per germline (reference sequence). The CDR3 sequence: CASSLAGVFEQYF. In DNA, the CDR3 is TGTGCCAGCAGCCTAGCGGGAGTTTTCGAGCAGTACTTC.

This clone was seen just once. CDR3 protein: CASRPGQGLSYEQYF. In nucleotides, the CDR3 is TGTGCCAGCAGGCCCGGACAGGGTTTGAGCTACGAGCAGTACTTC. The genes are TRBV28 and TRBJ2-7, with TRBD1 matching over 8 bases. Trimming took 6 bases from V and 3 from J; bases not matched to a gene: 10. Germline V lookup: CDR1 MDHEN, CDR2 SYDVKM. The CDR3 spans 15 residues.

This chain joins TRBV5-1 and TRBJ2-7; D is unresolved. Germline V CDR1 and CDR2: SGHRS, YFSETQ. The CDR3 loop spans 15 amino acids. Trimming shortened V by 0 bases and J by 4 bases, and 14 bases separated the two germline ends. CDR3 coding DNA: TGCGCCAGCAGCTTGGAGCGTGAGCAGATTTACGAGCAGTACTTC. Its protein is CASSLEREQIYEQYF.

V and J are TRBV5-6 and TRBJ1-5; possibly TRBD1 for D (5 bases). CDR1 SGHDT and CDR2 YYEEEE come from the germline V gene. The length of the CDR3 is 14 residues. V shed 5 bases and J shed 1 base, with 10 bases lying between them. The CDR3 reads CASRLGQSNQPQHF. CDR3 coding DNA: TGTGCCAGCAGACTTGGACAAAGCAATCAGCCCCAGCATTTT.

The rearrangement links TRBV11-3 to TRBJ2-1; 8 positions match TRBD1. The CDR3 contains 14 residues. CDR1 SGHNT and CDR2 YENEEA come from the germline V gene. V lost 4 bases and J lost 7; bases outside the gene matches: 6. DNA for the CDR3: TGTGCCAGCAGCTCCAGGACAGGGAGAAATGAGCAGTTCTTC. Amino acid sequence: CASSSRTGRNEQFF.

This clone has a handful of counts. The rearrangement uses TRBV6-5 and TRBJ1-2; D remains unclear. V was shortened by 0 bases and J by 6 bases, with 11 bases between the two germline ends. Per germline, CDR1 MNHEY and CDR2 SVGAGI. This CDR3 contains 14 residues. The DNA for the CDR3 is TGTGCCAGCAGTTACTCGGCCCCGATAGATGGCTACACCTTC. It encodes CASSYSAPIDGYTF.

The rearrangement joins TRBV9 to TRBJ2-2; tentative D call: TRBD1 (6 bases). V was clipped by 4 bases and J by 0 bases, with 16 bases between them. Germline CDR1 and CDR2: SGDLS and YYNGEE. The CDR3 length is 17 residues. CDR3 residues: CASSIPGTQANTGELFF. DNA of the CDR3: TGTGCCAGCAGCATCCCCGGGACACAGGCGAACACCGGGGAGCTGTTTTTT.

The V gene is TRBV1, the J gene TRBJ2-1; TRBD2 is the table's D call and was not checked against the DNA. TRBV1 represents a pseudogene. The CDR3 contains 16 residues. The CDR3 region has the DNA TGCACCAGCAGCCAAGATCTAGCGGGAGAGAACAATGAGCAGTTCTTC. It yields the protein CTSSQDLAGENNEQFF.

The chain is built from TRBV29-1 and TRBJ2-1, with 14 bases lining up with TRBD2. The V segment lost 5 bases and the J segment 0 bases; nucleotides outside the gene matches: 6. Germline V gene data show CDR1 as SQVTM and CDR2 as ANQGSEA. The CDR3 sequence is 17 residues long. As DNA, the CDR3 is TGCAGCGTTACTGGACTAGCGGGAGGCTACTCCTACAATGAGCAGTTCTTC. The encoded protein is CSVTGLAGGYSYNEQFF.

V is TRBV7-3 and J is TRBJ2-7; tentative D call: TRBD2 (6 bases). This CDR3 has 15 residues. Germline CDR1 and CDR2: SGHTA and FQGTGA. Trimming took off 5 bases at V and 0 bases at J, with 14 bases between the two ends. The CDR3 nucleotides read TGTGCCAGCAGCCTTGGCCGGGACTCCTCCTACGAGCAGTACTTC. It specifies CASSLGRDSSYEQYF.